The clone carrying this T cell receptor (beta chain) was seen at least ten times. The antigen remains unidentified. It was uncontrolled infection, other autoimmune disease, pregnancy or lactation that excluded patients. Used for diagnoses were clinical symptoms, serum thyroxine and TRAb, thyroid ultrasound and orbital computed tomography. This specimen comes from a study of T cells in Graves' hyperthyroidism and ophthalmopathy. Study results and caveats: Ophthalmopathy and stable hyperthyroidism were separated by a 13 V-J model.

Trimming removed 3 bases at V and 6 bases at J, with 21 bases between. Germline values: CDR1 MNHGY, CDR2 SVAAGI. This CDR3 is built from 16 residues. TCR beta CDR3 regions were amplified from RNA. Using the HTBI primer set, a first-round RT-PCR was run on the TCR CDR3. One entry per CDR3 protein results from TCRdb running MiXCR on the multiplex PCR reads. This sample carries a few hundred thousand distinct CDR3 sequences, about a sixth of them seen once, and the ten largest clones take under 8%. The chain employs TRBV6-9 and TRBJ2-7; no reliable D call. This sequence originates from a woman younger than 45 with Graves' hyperthyroidism. Sequenced material: blood. CDR3 protein: CASSYGVDTLPLEQYF. The CDR3 bases are TGTGCCAGCAGTTACGGCGTCGACACGTTACCTCTCGAGCAGTACTTC.